The 32 T cell receptor beta chains listed next were all sequenced from one sample in a study of T-cell memory formation after mild COVID-19. TCRdb re-analysed the 5' RACE reads in MiXCR, keeping a single row per CDR3 protein. Counted here are fewer than 90,000 distinct CDR3 sequences, approximately 14% occurring once; the ten biggest clones make up roughly a third. The material sequenced was PBMCs or a T cell subset sorted from them (not recorded which). These receptors originate from an adult woman who had mild COVID-19 (a few samples of this study predate the infection). Cell type and time point are not known.

This CDR3 is CASSYQGGAYEQFF. The CDR3 DNA sequence: TGTGCCAGCAGCTATCAGGGGGGGGCCTATGAGCAGTTCTTC. The chain is built from TRBV5-6 and TRBJ2-1; D is possibly TRBD1 or TRBD2 (7 bases each). Germline CDR1 and CDR2: SGHDT and YYEEEE. The V and J ends lost 3 bases and 8 bases respectively, with 15 bases between them. The CDR3 is 14 residues long.

There are a few counts of this clonotype. This chain joins TRBV4-1 and TRBJ2-3, with a possible D match to TRBD2 (5 bases). V was trimmed by 3 bases and J by 4 bases, leaving 11 bases between them. Per the germline V gene, CDR1 is MGHRA and CDR2 is YSYEKL. The CDR3 runs to 14 residues. CDR3 coding DNA: TGCGCCAGCAGCCAGATCGGAGGCGCAGATACGCAGTATTTT. Protein sequence: CASSQIGGADTQYF.

This clonotype has just a few counts. V usage is TRBV24-1 and J usage is TRBJ2-5, with D unclear. V dropped 7 bases and J dropped 5 bases, with 10 bases sitting between them. CDR1 KGHDR and CDR2 SFDVKD come from the germline V gene. The CDR3 is 12 residues long. CDR3 sequence (DNA): TGTGCCACCAGGTCCGACGGGGAGACCCAGTACTTC. Residues: CATRSDGETQYF.

This clonotype was detected only a few times. The genes are TRBV9 and TRBJ2-1; 10 nucleotides agree with TRBD2. Germline values: CDR1 SGDLS, CDR2 YYNGEE. This CDR3 region has 14 residues. The V gene end was trimmed by 3 bases and the J gene end by 11 bases; junction bases not matched to a gene: 8. The DNA for the CDR3 is TGTGCCAGCAGCGCTTCGCCTAGCGGGGGTAAGCAGTTCTTC. It is translated as CASSASPSGGKQFF.

This clonotype was detected only a few times. The chain recombines TRBV3-1 with TRBJ2-2; perhaps TRBD2 as D (5 bases). Germline loops: CDR1 LGHDT, CDR2 YNNKEL (reference sequence). The CDR3 is 15 residues long. Trimming shortened V by 4 bases and J by 7 bases, and 16 bases separated the two germline ends. CDR3 bases: TGTGCCAGCAGCCCCACCGCTGGAGGAGGCGGGGAGCTGTTTTTT. Residues: CASSPTAGGGGELFF.

V and J are TRBV5-6 and TRBJ2-3, with 7 bases that match TRBD2. Germline CDR1 is SGHDT and CDR2 is YYEEEE. V was clipped by 2 bases and J by 2 bases; unmatched bases: 8. CDR3 length: 16 amino acids. CDR3 sequence (DNA): TGTGCCAGCAGCTTAGCGGGGAGGGCCATCACAGATACGCAGTATTTT. Translated: CASSLAGRAITDTQYF.

This clonotype was counted a few times. The gene calls are TRBV11-2 and TRBJ2-7; TRBD1 matches at 9 bases. The CDR3 covers 17 residues. The V and J ends lost 1 base and 0 bases, in that order; junction bases with no gene match: 7. Germline lookup yields CDR1 SGHAT and CDR2 FQNNGV. CDR3 DNA sequence: TGTGCCAGCAGCTTAGTAGCCGGGACAGGGAGCTCCTACGAGCAGTACTTC. It specifies CASSLVAGTGSSYEQYF.

Written as DNA, the CDR3 is TGCAGTGCTCGTCCCCCGAGCTCCTACAATGAGCAGTTCTTC. Its protein is CSARPPSSYNEQFF. The chain is built from TRBV20-1 and TRBJ2-1; no firm D call. Germline CDR1 DFQATT, CDR2 SNEGSKA (reference sequence). With 5 bases removed from V and 0 bases from J, the gap between germline ends came to 11 bases. This CDR3 spans 14 amino acids.

This sequence joins TRBV11-2 and TRBJ2-7; no clear D gene. From germline, CDR1 is SGHAT and CDR2 FQNNGV. The CDR3 is 13 amino acids. Trimming removed 4 bases at V and 3 bases at J, with 10 bases between. CDR3 in DNA: TGTGCCAGCAGCTCTTCTGTCAACTACGAGCAGTACTTC. Translated: CASSSSVNYEQYF.

The rearrangement links TRBV20-1 to TRBJ2-7; D remains unclear. Germline-derived CDR1 and CDR2 are DFQATT and SNEGSKA (reference sequence). The V gene lost 4 bases and the J gene lost 2 bases, with 12 bases spanning the gap. CDR3 length equals 13 residues. In DNA form, the CDR3 reads TGCAGTGCTACCGCGGAGACAACCTACGAGCAGTACTTC. It specifies CSATAETTYEQYF.

A few counts support this clonotype. CDR3 amino acids: CASSDQDPSYNEQFF. The CDR3 DNA follows: TGTGCCAGCAGTGACCAGGACCCCTCCTACAATGAGCAGTTCTTC. The V call is TRBV6-5, the J call TRBJ2-1; D gene uncertain. The V end lost 5 bases, the J end lost 0 bases, and 11 bases lay between the germline ends. The V gene's germline CDR1 is MNHEY and CDR2 SVGAGI. The CDR3 runs 15 residues.

The genes are TRBV4-2 and TRBJ2-7; D is undetermined. The CDR3 is made up of 11 amino acids. Germline V gives CDR1 LGHNA, CDR2 YNFKEQ. V was cut by 2 bases and J by 3 bases, with 2 bases left in between. In DNA, the CDR3 is TGTGCCAGCAGCCAAAGCTACGAGCAGTACTTC. Its protein is CASSQSYEQYF.

This clonotype appeared a few times. The CDR3 bases are TGTGCCACCAGCAGGGGCGGGAGGGCCTCTGGGGCCAACGTCCTGACTTTC. It translates to CATSRGGRASGANVLTF. The chain couples TRBV15 to TRBJ2-6, with 9 bases matching TRBD2. V lost 3 bases and J lost 0; bases outside the gene matches: 3. The CDR3 extends over 17 amino acids. In germline, CDR1 is LNHNV, CDR2 YYDKDF (reference sequence).

This clonotype was seen only a few times. This sequence joins TRBV27 and TRBJ2-5; D may correspond to TRBD1 or TRBD2 (5 bases each). Trimming shortened V by 4 bases and J by 5 bases, and 17 bases separated the two germline ends. Germline V gives CDR1 MNHEY, CDR2 SMNVEV (reference sequence). The CDR3 extends over 15 amino acids. In DNA, the CDR3 is TGTGCCAGCAGTTCTTGGGACCAGGGCAGGGAGACCCAGTACTTC. Protein: CASSSWDQGRETQYF.

There are many counts of this clonotype. The V gene is TRBV4-2, the J gene TRBJ2-1, with 9 bases identical to TRBD1. Losses at the gene ends were 3 bases for V and 6 bases for J; bases not matched to a gene: 6. The germline V gene has CDR1 LGHNA and CDR2 YNFKEQ. The CDR3 covers 15 residues. CDR3 coding DNA: TGTGCCAGCAGCCAGGCTGGACAGGGGATCAATGAGCAGTTCTTC. It specifies CASSQAGQGINEQFF.

This chain joins TRBV7-8 and TRBJ2-7; 12 bases line up with TRBD1. CDR3 size: 16 residues. The junction had 10 bases not matched to a gene; V was cut back by 5 bases and J by 5 bases. Germline lookup yields CDR1 SGHVS and CDR2 FQNEAQ. The CDR3 reads CASSVIPGQGAHEQYF. The CDR3 region has the DNA TGTGCCAGCAGCGTAATACCGGGACAGGGGGCCCACGAGCAGTACTTC.

This clonotype appeared once. V usage is TRBV10-3 and J usage is TRBJ1-2; D not resolved. Trimming cost V 6 bases and J 6 bases, with 14 bases left between them. CDR3 length: 13 amino acids. CDR1 and CDR2 (germline): ENHRY, SYGVKD. CDR3 loop: CAIRSDSLDGYTF. The CDR3, as DNA: TGTGCCATCAGGTCTGATTCGTTAGATGGCTACACCTTC.

This clonotype was found a few times. This sequence joins TRBV12-3 or TRBV12-4 and TRBJ2-7, with 7 positions matching TRBD1. The CDR3 contains 15 residues. J gave up 3 bases and V 5 bases, and 10 bases lay outside the gene matches. CDR3 region: CASSPTPRGIYEQYF. DNA of the CDR3: TGTGCCAGCAGTCCAACCCCCAGGGGGATCTACGAGCAGTACTTC.

This clonotype was observed a few times. V is TRBV20-1 and J is TRBJ2-7; 10 bases are shared with TRBD2. This CDR3 is 15 amino acids long. V dropped 2 bases and J dropped 0; count of bases not matched to a gene: 4. CDR1 and CDR2 from the germline V gene are DFQATT and SNEGSKA (reference sequence). The CDR3 loop is CSARTGTSDSYEQYF. CDR3 in DNA: TGCAGTGCTAGAACCGGGACTAGCGACTCCTACGAGCAGTACTTC.

This rearrangement joins TRBV24-1 to TRBJ2-1; TRBD2 might be the D (5 bases). Trimming cost V 4 bases and J 6 bases, with 18 bases left between them. CDR3 length: 16 amino acids. Germline values: CDR1 KGHDR, CDR2 SFDVKD. The CDR3 here is CATSDWTGNPTNEQFF. The CDR3 nucleotides are TGTGCCACCAGTGACTGGACGGGGAACCCTACCAATGAGCAGTTCTTC.

This chain connects TRBV6-6 to TRBJ2-3; 9 nucleotides agree with TRBD2. Germline lookup yields CDR1 MNHNY and CDR2 SVGAGI (reference sequence). The CDR3 is made up of 15 amino acids. After removal of 8 bases from V and 5 bases from J, the junction contained 11 bases not matched to a gene. Written as DNA, the CDR3 is TGTGCCAGCCTTGCGGGAGGGCCTCAGGGAGATACGCAGTATTTT. It codes for CASLAGGPQGDTQYF.

The chain carries TRBV12-3 or TRBV12-4 and TRBJ1-1, with a possible D match to TRBD1 (5 bases). V shed 6 bases and J shed 5 bases, with 22 bases lying between them. The CDR3 is 16 residues long. In DNA, the CDR3 is TGTGCCAGCAGGCCGGAGAGGTCGGGACCCGGGACTGAAGCTTTCTTT. This sequence encodes CASRPERSGPGTEAFF.

This clonotype occurred many times. V and J are TRBV7-9 and TRBJ2-7; D is undetermined. Germline CDR1 SEHNR, CDR2 FQNEAQ (reference sequence). The CDR3 consists of 14 residues. V was trimmed by 5 bases and J by 3 bases, leaving 14 bases between them. CDR3 bases: TGTGCCAGCAGCGCCACGGGTCCGAACTACGAGCAGTACTTC. Protein: CASSATGPNYEQYF.

The rearrangement links TRBV24-1 to TRBJ2-5; D may be TRBD1 (5 bases). Germline values: CDR1 KGHDR, CDR2 SFDVKD. The V end was cut by 0 bases, the J end by 5 bases, with 12 bases between. The CDR3 is 15 amino acids. Here the CDR3 DNA reads TGTGCCACCAGTGATTTGCGGGCAGGGTGGGAGACCCAGTACTTC. Translated: CATSDLRAGWETQYF.

This clonotype has more than one count but fewer than ten. The V call is TRBV7-6, the J call TRBJ2-5; TRBD2 agrees at 8 bases. The CDR3 runs to 16 residues. V trimming: 0 bases; J trimming: 1 base; junction bases outside the gene matches: 4. Germline V gene sequence: CDR1 SGHVS, CDR2 FNYEAQ. CDR3 in DNA: TGTGCCAGCAGCTTAGCCGGGGGGGCCACCCAAGAGACCCAGTACTTC. As protein: CASSLAGGATQETQYF.

In this sample, this clonotype turned up a few times. V is TRBV4-2 and J is TRBJ2-1; 11 positions match TRBD2. Germline V gene data show CDR1 as LGHNA and CDR2 as YNFKEQ. V was clipped by 4 bases and J by 0 bases; unmatched bases: 11. The CDR3 is made up of 19 amino acids. The CDR3 region has the DNA TGTGCCAGCAGCCCCCTAGGTCTAGCGGGAGGTAGCTCCTACAATGAGCAGTTCTTC. As protein: CASSPLGLAGGSSYNEQFF.

Concerning this clonotype: Germline is not matched at one junction end, which may reflect a read error. This chain uses TRBV2 with TRBJ2-2; the D gene is possibly TRBD1 (6 bases). In germline, CDR1 is SNHLY, CDR2 FYNNEI. The CDR3 is made up of 13 amino acids. CDR3 in amino acids: CASLQGNTGELIF. The DNA for the CDR3 is TGTGCCAGCCTCCAGGGGAACACCGGGGAGCTGATTTTT.

The gene calls are TRBV2 and TRBJ2-5, with TRBD2 matching over 9 bases. Germline trimming cut 7 bases from V and 2 bases from J; bases unmatched to any gene: 11. The CDR3 is 16 residues long. Germline V CDR1 and CDR2: SNHLY, FYNNEI. This chain's CDR3 is CASTGLGLAGQETQYF. DNA of the CDR3: TGTGCCAGCACCGGGCTGGGGCTAGCGGGACAAGAGACCCAGTACTTC.

This chain connects TRBV4-2 to TRBJ2-5; D ambiguous. Germline lookup yields CDR1 LGHNA and CDR2 YNFKEQ. This CDR3 has 11 amino acids. V was cut by 3 bases and J by 5 bases, with 4 bases left in between. The CDR3 DNA is TGTGCCAGCAGCCAGACGGAGACCCAGTACTTC. The encoded protein is CASSQTETQYF.

The chain has TRBV13 and TRBJ2-7; D gene ambiguous. The CDR3 runs 19 residues. V dropped 0 bases and J dropped 0 bases, with 21 bases sitting between them. Germline V CDR1 and CDR2: PRHDT, FYEKMQ (reference sequence). CDR3 loop: CASSLGVTLGPGRSYEQYF. The CDR3 nucleotides read TGTGCCAGCAGCTTAGGAGTTACCCTCGGCCCGGGCCGCTCCTACGAGCAGTACTTC.

This clonotype was detected a few times. The chain links TRBV12-3 or TRBV12-4 to TRBJ2-5; 10 nucleotides line up with TRBD1. There are 18 residues in the CDR3. The junction had 16 bases not matched to a gene; V was cut back by 5 bases and J by 4 bases. The CDR3 DNA is TGTGCCAGCAGTCTAACCATAGGACAGGGGGGATCGGGAGAGACCCAGTACTTC. Translated: CASSLTIGQGGSGETQYF.

This clonotype was seen only a few times. V usage is TRBV11-2 and J usage is TRBJ2-7, with unresolved D. Germline CDR1 reads SGHAT; CDR2 reads FQNNGV. Trimming left V 3 bases short and J 0 bases short, with 6 bases between. This CDR3 is built from 13 residues. In nucleotides, the CDR3 is TGTGCCAGCAGCTTGGTTGACTCCTACGAGCAGTACTTC. Protein: CASSLVDSYEQYF.